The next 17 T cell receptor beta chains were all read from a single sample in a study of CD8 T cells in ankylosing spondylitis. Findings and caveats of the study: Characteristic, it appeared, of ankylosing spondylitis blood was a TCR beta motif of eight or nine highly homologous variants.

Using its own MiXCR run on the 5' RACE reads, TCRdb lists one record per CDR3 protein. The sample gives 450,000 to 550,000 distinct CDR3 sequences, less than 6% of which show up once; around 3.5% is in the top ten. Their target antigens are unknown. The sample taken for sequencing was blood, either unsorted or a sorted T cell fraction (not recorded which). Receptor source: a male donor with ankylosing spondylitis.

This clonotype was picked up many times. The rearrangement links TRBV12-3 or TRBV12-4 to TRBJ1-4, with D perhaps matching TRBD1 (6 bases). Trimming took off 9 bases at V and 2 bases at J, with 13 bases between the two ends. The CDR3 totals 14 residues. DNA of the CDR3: TGTGCCAGAACGAACAGGGCGACTAATGAAAAACTGTTTTTT. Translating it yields CARTNRATNEKLFF.

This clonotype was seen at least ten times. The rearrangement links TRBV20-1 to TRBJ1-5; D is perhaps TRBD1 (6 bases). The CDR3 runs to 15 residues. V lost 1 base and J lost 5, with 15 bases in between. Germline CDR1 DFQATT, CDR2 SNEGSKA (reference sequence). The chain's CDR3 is CSARVRGTKYQPQHF. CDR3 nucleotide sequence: TGCAGTGCTAGAGTAAGAGGGACAAAATATCAGCCCCAGCATTTT.

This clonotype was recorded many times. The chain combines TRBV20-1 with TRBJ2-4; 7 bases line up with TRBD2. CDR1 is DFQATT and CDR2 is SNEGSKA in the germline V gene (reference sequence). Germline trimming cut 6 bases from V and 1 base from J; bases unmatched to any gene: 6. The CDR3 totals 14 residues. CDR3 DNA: TGCAGTGCAAGATCACTAGCGGCCAAAAACATTCAGTACTTC. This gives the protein CSARSLAAKNIQYF.

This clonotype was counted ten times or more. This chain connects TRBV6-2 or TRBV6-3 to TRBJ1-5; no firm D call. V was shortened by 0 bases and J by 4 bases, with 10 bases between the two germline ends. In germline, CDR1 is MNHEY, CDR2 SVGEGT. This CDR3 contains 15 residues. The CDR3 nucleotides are TGTGCCAGCAGTTACTCCGCTGTAGGGAATCAGCCCCAGCATTTT. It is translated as CASSYSAVGNQPQHF.

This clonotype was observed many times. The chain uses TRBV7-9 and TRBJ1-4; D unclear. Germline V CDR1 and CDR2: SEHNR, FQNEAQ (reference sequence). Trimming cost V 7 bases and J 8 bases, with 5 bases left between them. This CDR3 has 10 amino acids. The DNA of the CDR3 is TGTGCCAGCAATAAAGAAAAACTGTTTTTT. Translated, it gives CASNKEKLFF.

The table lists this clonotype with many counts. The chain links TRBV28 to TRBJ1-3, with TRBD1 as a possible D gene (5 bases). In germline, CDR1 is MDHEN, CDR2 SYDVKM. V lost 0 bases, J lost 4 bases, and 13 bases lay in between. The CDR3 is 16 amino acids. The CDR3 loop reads CASSLWGRVSGNTIYF. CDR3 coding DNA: TGTGCCAGCAGTTTATGGGGCAGGGTGTCAGGAAACACCATATATTTT.

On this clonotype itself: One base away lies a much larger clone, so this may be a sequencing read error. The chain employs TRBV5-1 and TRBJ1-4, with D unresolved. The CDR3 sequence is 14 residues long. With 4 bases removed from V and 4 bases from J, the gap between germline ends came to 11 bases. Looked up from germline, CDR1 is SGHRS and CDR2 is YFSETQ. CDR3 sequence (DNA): TGCGCCAGCAGCACCGGTAGGATTAATGAAAAACTGTTTTTT. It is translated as CASSTGRINEKLFF. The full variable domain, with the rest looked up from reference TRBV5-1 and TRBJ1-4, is KAGVTQTPRYLIKTRGQQVTLSCSPISGHRSVSWYQQTPGQGLQFLFEYFSETQRNKGNFPGRFSGRQFSNSRSEMNVSTLELGDSALYLCASSTGRINEKLFFGSGTQLSVL.

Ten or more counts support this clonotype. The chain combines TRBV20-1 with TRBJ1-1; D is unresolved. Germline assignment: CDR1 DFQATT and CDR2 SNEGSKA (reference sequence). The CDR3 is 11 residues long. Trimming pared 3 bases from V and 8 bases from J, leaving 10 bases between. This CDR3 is CSARAILEAFF. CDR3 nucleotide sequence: TGCAGTGCTAGGGCTATATTAGAAGCTTTCTTT.

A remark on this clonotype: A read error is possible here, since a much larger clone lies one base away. In DNA form, the CDR3 reads TGTGCCAGCAGCCAAGCTAACAGGGCTAATGGAAAACTGTTTTTT. Its translation is CASSQANRANGKLFF. This sequence joins TRBV4-2 and TRBJ1-4; D possibly corresponds to TRBD1 (6 bases). Per the germline V gene, CDR1 is LGHNA and CDR2 is YNFKEQ. The CDR3 is made up of 15 amino acids.

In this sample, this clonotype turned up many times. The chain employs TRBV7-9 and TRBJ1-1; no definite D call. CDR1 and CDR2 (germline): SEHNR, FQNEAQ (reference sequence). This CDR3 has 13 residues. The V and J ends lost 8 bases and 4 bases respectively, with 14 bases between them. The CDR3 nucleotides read TGTGCCAGCGGAACACTTCGAGGCACTGAAGCTTTCTTT. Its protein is CASGTLRGTEAFF.

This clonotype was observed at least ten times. CDR3 loop: CSAIGDTYTGELFF. CDR3 in DNA: TGCAGTGCTATCGGGGACACCTACACCGGGGAGCTGTTTTTT. This sequence joins TRBV20-1 and TRBJ2-2; a possible D gene is TRBD1 (6 bases). V was shortened by 4 bases and J by 3 bases, with 12 bases between the two germline ends. Germline V gives CDR1 DFQATT, CDR2 SNEGSKA (reference sequence). The CDR3 has 14 amino acids.

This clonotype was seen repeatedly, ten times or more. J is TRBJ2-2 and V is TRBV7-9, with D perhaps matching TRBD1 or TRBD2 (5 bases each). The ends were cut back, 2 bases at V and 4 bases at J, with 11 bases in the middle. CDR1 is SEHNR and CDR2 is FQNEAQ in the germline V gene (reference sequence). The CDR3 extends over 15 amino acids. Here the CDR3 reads CASSLYHGGTGELFF. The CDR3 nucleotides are TGTGCCAGCAGCTTATATCATGGGGGCACCGGGGAGCTGTTTTTT.

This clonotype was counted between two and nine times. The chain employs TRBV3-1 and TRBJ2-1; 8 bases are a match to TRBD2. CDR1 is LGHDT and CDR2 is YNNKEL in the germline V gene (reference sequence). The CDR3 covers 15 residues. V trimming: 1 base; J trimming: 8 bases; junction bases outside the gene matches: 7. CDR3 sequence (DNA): TGTGCCAGCAGCCAAGTAAGCGGGAGTGGGTATGAGCAGTTCTTC. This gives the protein CASSQVSGSGYEQFF.

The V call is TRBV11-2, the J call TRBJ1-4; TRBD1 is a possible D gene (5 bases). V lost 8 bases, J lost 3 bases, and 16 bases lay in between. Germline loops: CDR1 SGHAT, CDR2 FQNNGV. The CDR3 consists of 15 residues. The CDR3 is CASSRGPGANEKLFF. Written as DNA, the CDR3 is TGTGCCAGCTCGAGGGGCCCGGGGGCTAATGAAAAACTGTTTTTT.

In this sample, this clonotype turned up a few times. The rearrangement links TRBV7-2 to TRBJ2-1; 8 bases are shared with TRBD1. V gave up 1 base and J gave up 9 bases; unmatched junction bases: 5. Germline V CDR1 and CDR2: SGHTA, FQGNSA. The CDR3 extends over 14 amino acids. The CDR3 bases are TGTGCCAGCAGCTTAGACGGCAGGGGGCTTGAGCAGTTCTTC. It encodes CASSLDGRGLEQFF.

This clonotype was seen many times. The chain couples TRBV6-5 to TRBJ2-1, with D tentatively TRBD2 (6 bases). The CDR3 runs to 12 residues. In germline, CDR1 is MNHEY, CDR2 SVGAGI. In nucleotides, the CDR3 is TGTGGAGCGGGTCAGGGAGTAGAAGAGCAGTTCTTC. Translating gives CGAGQGVEEQFF.

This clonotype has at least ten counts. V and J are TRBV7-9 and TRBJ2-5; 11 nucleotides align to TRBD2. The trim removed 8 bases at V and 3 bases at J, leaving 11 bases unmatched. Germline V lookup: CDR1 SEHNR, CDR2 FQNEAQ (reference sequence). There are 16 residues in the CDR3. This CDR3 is CASLGLAGGIEETQYF. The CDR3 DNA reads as TGTGCCAGCCTCGGGCTAGCGGGGGGTATAGAAGAGACCCAGTACTTC.